The rows below give T cell receptor beta chains drawn from one sample of a study of B cell selection in AIRE deficiency. Generated by immunoSEQ multiplex PCR, the TCRdb table keeps only in-frame clones and is missing some. The sample records roughly 24,000 clones, over 80% being singletons. The specimen sequenced was CD4+CD25+ Tregs sorted from PBMCs. The receptors were sampled from a human donor in good health. Each CDR3 is given without its conserved first and last residue. The D gene is left open where the match is weak.

v_call d_call cdr3_aa
TRBV11-2 TRBD1 ASSSDRGLGGYT
TRBV11-1 - ASSSGSTLYQETQY
TRBV15 - ATSPGRVDYGYT
TRBV11-1 - ASSSGLKNTEAF
TRBV7-9 - ASSLGGGTEAF
TRBV19 - ASRWGASANEKLF
TRBV19 - ASTRRFTNEKLF
TRBV5-1 TRBD1 ASSVVGQGHEQF
TRBV15 - ATSRVLGAVYEQY
TRBV7-2 TRBD2 ASRRTSGGANTGELF
TRBV20-1 - SAQNGYEQY
TRBV6-1 TRBD1 ATKRDRGEETQY
TRBV7-9 - ASSSGTISGMATNEKLF
TRBV5-8 TRBD1 ASSLGTGRAYEQY
TRBV2 - ASSVGQGPPLH
TRBV9 - ASSVATEPSYNSPLH
TRBV6-6 - ASREPEGGYNSPLH
TRBV4-3 TRBD1 ASSQALTGTEAF
TRBV9 - ASSVAQGWRGETQY
TRBV29-1 - SVPGQFYGYT
TRBV6-1 TRBD1 ASSLGQTADTQY
TRBV11-2 TRBD2 ASSFRWGGGSTDTQY
TRBV9 - ASSVGGVPSYEQY
TRBV18 - ASSQPGPGPQMQY
TRBV10-3 TRBD1 AISDRQGKETQY
TRBV19 TRBD1 ASSPGTGLLHEQY
TRBV27 TRBD1 ASSLRQGAYSPLH
TRBV11-2 - ASSPGGQGSPLH
TRBV6-5 - ASSYDSNQPQH
TRBV10-3 TRBD1 ATATGGTFEQY
TRBV20-1 - SAVSYEQY
TRBV7-2 TRBD2 ASSLGGTYEQY
TRBV5-6 - ASSFGQYYNEQF
TRBV15 - ATSRDKQSPLNQPQH
TRBV19 - ASAEVSTSAGELF
TRBV7-5 - ARSLEPGRRMNTEAF
TRBV10-2 - ASRAKDSNQPQH
TRBV5-5 - ASSLAGDTEAF
TRBV7-7 - ASSRGTDSYNEQF
TRBV5-1 TRBD2 ASSLGTSGGPNTGELF
TRBV5-1 - ASSLEGGVGTDTQY
TRBV7-2 - ASSLGRLGEQY
TRBV29-1 - SVRGTEAF
TRBV19 - ASSKDRSGEQY